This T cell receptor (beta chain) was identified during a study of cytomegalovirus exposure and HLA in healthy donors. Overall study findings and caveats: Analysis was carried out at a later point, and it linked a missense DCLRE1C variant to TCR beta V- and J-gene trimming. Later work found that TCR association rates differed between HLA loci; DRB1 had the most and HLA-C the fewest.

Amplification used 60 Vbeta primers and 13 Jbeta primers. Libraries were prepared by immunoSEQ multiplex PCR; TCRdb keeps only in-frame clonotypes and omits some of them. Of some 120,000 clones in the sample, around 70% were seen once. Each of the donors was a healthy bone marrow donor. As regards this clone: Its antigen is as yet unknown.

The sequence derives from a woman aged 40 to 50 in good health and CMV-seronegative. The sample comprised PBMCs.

CDR3: CASSTDPAGGQETQYF. The CDR3 bases are TGCGCCAGCAGCACGGACCCAGCGGGAGGCCAAGAGACCCAGTACTTC. The rearrangement links TRBV5-1 to TRBJ2-5, with 9 nucleotides matching TRBD2. CDR1 SGHRS and CDR2 YFSETQ come from the germline V gene. CDR3 length: 16 residues. Germline trimming cut 4 bases from V and 1 base from J; bases unmatched to any gene: 8.